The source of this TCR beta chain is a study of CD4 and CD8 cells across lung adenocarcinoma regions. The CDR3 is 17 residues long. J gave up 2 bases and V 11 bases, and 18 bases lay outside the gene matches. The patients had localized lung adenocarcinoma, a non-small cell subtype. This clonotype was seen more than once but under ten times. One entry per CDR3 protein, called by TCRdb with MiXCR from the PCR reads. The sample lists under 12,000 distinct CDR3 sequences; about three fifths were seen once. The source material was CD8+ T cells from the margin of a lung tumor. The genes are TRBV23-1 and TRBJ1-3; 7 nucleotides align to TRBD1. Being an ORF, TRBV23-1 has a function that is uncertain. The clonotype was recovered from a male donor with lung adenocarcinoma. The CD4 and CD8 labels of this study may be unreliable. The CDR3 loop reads CASFGRGLRSAGNTIYF. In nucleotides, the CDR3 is TGCGCCTCCTTCGGCAGGGGGTTAAGGAGCGCTGGAAACACCATATATTTT.